This passage covers 8 T cell receptor beta chains from one sample sequenced in a study of response to subunit inactivated influenza vaccine. TCRdb called the RT-PCR reads again in MiXCR, with one record for every CDR3 protein. The sample lists about 610,000 distinct CDR3 sequences, 11% to 15% occurring once. This sample comprised PBMCs from blood, obtained roughly 12 days after vaccination. These receptors all stem from a man aged 45-65 years who received an inactivated influenza vaccine.

Many counts were recorded for this clonotype. This CDR3 reads CASSELGRRGASETQYF. The CDR3 DNA is TGTGCCAGCAGTGAATTGGGTCGTAGAGGAGCTTCAGAGACCCAGTACTTC. This chain joins TRBV25-1 and TRBJ2-5; D remains unclear. The germline V gene has CDR1 MGHDK and CDR2 SYGVNS. The CDR3 has 17 amino acids. Trimming removed 1 base at V and 4 bases at J, with 19 bases between.

In its sample, this clonotype was seen a few times. The V gene is TRBV20-1, the J gene TRBJ2-3; 12 bases align to TRBD2. The trim removed 5 bases at V and 4 bases at J, leaving 7 bases unmatched. This CDR3 region has 15 residues. Per germline, CDR1 DFQATT and CDR2 SNEGSKA (reference sequence). The DNA for the CDR3 is TGCAGTGCTGCTCGACTAGCGGGAGCAGCAGATACGCAGTATTTT. As protein: CSAARLAGAADTQYF.

This clonotype was recorded at least ten times. The CDR3, as DNA: TGTGCCAGCAGCTTAGCGATTTTGGGTAATGAGCAGTTCTTC. It yields the protein CASSLAILGNEQFF. The chain combines TRBV7-9 with TRBJ2-1; D gene ambiguous. The V gene's germline CDR1 is SEHNR and CDR2 FQNEAQ (reference sequence). The CDR3 consists of 14 residues. The V and J ends lost 0 bases and 7 bases respectively, with 10 bases between them.

This clonotype was counted a few times. The chain joins TRBV3-1 to TRBJ1-6; 11 nucleotides align to TRBD1. Germline lookup yields CDR1 LGHDT and CDR2 YNNKEL (reference sequence). With 3 bases clipped from V and 6 bases from J, the junction kept 4 bases outside the gene matches. The CDR3 is made up of 16 amino acids. CDR3 residues: CASSHLGQGGNSPLHF. The CDR3, as DNA: TGTGCCAGCAGCCACTTGGGACAGGGGGGTAATTCACCCCTCCACTTT.

This clonotype was observed a few times. This chain uses TRBV4-3 with TRBJ1-2; 7 bases agree with TRBD1. This CDR3 contains 15 residues. From germline, CDR1 is LGHNA and CDR2 YSLEER. V dropped 3 bases and J dropped 7; count of bases not matched to a gene: 11. CDR3: CASSQVSTGLTGYTF. The CDR3 bases are TGCGCCAGCAGCCAGGTTTCGACAGGGCTGACTGGCTACACCTTC.

This clonotype has at least ten counts. The chain recombines TRBV3-1 with TRBJ2-5; TRBD2 is a possible D gene (6 bases). Germline V gives CDR1 LGHDT, CDR2 YNNKEL (reference sequence). There are 15 residues in the CDR3. V was pared by 1 base and J by 2 bases, with 11 bases between. CDR3 residues: CASSQVWGEQETQYF. As DNA, the CDR3 is TGTGCCAGCAGCCAAGTTTGGGGGGAGCAAGAGACCCAGTACTTC.

This clonotype came up a few times. V and J are TRBV18 and TRBJ2-7, with TRBD2 matching over 10 bases. The germline V gene encodes CDR1 KGHSH and CDR2 LQKENI. Trimming removed 3 bases from V and 1 base from J; junction bases left unmatched: 9. The CDR3 has 17 residues. DNA of the CDR3: TGTGCCAGCTCACCTCTCGGACTAGCGGCCGATTCCTACGAGCAGTACTTC. This translates into CASSPLGLAADSYEQYF. Based on the CDR3 plus reference TRBV18 and TRBJ2-7, the full variable domain is NAGVMQNPRHLVRRRGQEARLRCSPMKGHSHVYWYRQLPEEGLKFMVYLQKENIIDESGMPKERFSAEFPKEGPSILRIQQVVRGDSAAYFCASSPLGLAADSYEQYFGPGTRLTVT.

This clonotype showed up just a few times. The chain joins TRBV5-6 to TRBJ2-7; the match to TRBD1 covers 8 bases. V dropped 4 bases and J dropped 5; count of bases not matched to a gene: 8. The V gene's germline CDR1 is SGHDT and CDR2 YYEEEE. The CDR3 runs to 14 residues. The CDR3 nucleotides read TGTGCCAGCAGCCCTAGGACAGGGAAGAACGAGCAGTACTTC. Encoded protein: CASSPRTGKNEQYF.